This entry features one T cell receptor beta chain sequence. The ends were cut back, 2 bases at V and 2 bases at J, with 9 bases in the middle. In germline, CDR1 is KGHSH, CDR2 LQKENI. The CDR3 runs 15 residues. The record originates from a study of blood T cell repertoires in COVID-19. Study as a whole: Italy, Spain and the United States were the sources of the convalescent and acute COVID-19 samples. Nucleic acid was either cDNA or gDNA, and it came from T cells, B-cell-depleted T cells, or PBMCs.

Sequencing was performed with immunoSEQ multiplex PCR; in TCRdb, only in-frame clones are kept and a portion is missing. Here the sample spans 200,000 to 250,000 clones, nearly 90% being singletons. The chain carries TRBV18 and TRBJ2-2, with D possibly TRBD1 on 5 matching bases. This sequence originates from a man aged 30-40 years who had been exposed to COVID-19. Material: PBMCs or T cells enriched from blood (not recorded which). The CDR3 reads CASSPGALNTGELFF. CDR3 nucleotides: TGTGCCAGCTCACCAGGGGCACTAAACACCGGGGAGCTGTTTTTT.